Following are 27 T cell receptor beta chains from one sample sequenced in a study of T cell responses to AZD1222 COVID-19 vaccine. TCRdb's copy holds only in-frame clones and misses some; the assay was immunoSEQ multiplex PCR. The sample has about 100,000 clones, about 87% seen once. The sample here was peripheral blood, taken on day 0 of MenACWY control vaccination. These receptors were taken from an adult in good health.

The CDR3 region has the DNA TGTGCCGGTCAGGGGTTGCGGGAGCAGTACTTC. It codes for CAGQGLREQYF. The rearrangement uses TRBV7-6 and TRBJ2-7; possibly TRBD1 for D (6 bases). V was shortened by 11 bases and J by 7 bases, with 15 bases between the two germline ends. Germline-derived CDR1 and CDR2 are SGHVS and FNYEAQ. The CDR3 contains 11 residues.

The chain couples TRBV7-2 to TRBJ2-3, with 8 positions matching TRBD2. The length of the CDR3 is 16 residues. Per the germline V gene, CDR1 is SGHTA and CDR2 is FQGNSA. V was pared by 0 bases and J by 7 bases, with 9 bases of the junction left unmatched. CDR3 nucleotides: TGTGCCAGCAGCTTAGCGGGCGGGAGGCGACCTTATACGCAGTATTTT. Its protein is CASSLAGGRRPYTQYF.

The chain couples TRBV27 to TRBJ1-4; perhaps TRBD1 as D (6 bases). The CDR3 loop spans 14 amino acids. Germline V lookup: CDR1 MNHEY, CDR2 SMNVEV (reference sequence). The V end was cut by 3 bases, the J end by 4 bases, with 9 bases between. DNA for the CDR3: TGTGCCAGCAGTTTCGGACAGAGTAATGAAAAACTGTTTTTT. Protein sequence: CASSFGQSNEKLFF.

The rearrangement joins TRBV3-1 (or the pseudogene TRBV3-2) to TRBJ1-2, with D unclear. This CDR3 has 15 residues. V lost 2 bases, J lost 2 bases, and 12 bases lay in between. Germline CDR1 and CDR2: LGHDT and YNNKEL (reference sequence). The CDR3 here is CASSQSLNSNYGYTF. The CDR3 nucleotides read TGTGCCAGCAGCCAAAGTCTGAATAGCAACTATGGCTACACCTTC.

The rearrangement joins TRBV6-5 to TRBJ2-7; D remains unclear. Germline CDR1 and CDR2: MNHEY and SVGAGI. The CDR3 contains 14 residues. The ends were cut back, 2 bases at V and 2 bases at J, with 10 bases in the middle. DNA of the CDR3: TGTGCCAGCAGTTACGCGGCAGGCACCTACGAGCAGTACTTC. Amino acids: CASSYAAGTYEQYF.

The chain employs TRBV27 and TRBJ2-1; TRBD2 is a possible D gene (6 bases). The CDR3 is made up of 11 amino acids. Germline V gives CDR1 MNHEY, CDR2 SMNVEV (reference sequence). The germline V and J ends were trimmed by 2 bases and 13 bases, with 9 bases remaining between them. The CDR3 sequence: CASSLDGSQFF. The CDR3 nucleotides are TGTGCCAGCAGTTTAGACGGGAGTCAGTTCTTC.

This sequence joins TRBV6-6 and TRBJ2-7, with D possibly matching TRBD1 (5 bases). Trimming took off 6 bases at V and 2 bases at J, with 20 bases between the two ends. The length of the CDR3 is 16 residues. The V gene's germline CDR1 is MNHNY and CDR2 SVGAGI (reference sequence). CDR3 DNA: TGTGCCAGCAGGGACCAAGTCCGTGACAGTACCTACGAGCAGTACTTC. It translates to CASRDQVRDSTYEQYF.

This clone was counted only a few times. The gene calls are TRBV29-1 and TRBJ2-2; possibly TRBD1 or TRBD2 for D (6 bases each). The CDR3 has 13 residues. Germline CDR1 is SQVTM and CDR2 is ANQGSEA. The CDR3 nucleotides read TGCGGATCCAAAGATAGGGGGGACGGGGAGCTGTTTTTT. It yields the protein CGSKDRGDGELFF.

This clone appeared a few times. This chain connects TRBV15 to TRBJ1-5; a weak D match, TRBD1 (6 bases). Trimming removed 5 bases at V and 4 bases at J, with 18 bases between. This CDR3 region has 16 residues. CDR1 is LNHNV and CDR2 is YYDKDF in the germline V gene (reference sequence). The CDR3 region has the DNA TGTGCCACCAGCCGTACGGCGGGGGGCTGGAATCAGCCCCAGCATTTT. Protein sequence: CATSRTAGGWNQPQHF. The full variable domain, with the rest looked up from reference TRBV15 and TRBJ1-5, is DAMVIQNPRYQVTQFGKPVTLSCSQTLNHNVMYWYQQKSSQAPKLLFHYYDKDFNNEADTPDNFQSRRPNTSFCFLDIRSPGLGDTAMYLCATSRTAGGWNQPQHFGDGTRLSIL.

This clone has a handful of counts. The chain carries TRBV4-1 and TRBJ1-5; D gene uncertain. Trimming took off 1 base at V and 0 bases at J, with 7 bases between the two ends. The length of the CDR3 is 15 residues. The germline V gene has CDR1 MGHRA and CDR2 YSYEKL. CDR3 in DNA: TGCGCCAGCAGCCAAGGGTCTCTTAGCAATCAGCCCCAGCATTTT. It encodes CASSQGSLSNQPQHF.

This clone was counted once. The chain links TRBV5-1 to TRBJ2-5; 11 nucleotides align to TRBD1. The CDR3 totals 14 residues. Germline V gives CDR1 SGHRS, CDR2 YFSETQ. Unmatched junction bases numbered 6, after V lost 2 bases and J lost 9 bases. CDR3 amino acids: CASSFQGQGEAQYF. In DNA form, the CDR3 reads TGCGCCAGCAGCTTTCAGGGACAGGGGGAGGCCCAGTACTTC.

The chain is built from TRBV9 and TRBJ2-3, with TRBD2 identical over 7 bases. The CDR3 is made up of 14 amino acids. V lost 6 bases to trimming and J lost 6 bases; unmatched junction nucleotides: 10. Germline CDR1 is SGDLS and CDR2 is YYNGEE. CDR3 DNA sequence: TGTGCCAGCAACCGACGGGGGGTGAGGGATACGCAGTATTTT. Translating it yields CASNRRGVRDTQYF.

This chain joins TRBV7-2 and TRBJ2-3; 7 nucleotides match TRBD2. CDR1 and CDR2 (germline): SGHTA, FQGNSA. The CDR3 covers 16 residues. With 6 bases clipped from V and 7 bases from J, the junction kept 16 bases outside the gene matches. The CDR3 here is CASSLAGGSVLNTQYF. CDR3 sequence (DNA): TGTGCCAGCAGTCTAGCTGGCGGGAGTGTCTTGAATACGCAGTATTTT.

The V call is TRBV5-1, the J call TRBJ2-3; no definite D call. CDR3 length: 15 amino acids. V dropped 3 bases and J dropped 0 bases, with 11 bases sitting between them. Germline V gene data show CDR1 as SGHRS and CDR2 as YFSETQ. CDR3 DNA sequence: TGCGCCAGCAGCTCCTCAGTGACTAGCACAGATACGCAGTATTTT. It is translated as CASSSSVTSTDTQYF.

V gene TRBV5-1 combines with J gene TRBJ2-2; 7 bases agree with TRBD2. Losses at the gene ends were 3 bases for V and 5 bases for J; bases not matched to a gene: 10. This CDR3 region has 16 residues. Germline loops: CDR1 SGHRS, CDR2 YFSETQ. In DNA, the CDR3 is TGCGCCAGCAGCTCCCCGGGACTACCCTCGACCGGGGAGCTGTTTTTT. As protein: CASSSPGLPSTGELFF. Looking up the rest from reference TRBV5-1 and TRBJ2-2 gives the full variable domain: KAGVTQTPRYLIKTRGQQVTLSCSPISGHRSVSWYQQTPGQGLQFLFEYFSETQRNKGNFPGRFSGRQFSNSRSEMNVSTLELGDSALYLCASSSPGLPSTGELFFGEGSRLTVL.

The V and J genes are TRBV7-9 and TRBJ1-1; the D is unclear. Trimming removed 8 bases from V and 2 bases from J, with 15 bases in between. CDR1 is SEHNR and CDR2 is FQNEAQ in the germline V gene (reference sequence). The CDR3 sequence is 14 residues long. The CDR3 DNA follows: TGTGCCAGCTCTAGGGAGACCGACAACACTGAAGCTTTCTTT. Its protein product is CASSRETDNTEAFF.

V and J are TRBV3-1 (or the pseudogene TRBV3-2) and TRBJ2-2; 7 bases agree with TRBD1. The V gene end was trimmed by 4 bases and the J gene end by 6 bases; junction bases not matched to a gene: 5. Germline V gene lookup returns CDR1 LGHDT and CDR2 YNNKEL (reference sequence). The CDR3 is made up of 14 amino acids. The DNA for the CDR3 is TGTGCCAGCAGCCGACAGGGAAGGGCCGGGGAGCTGTTTTTT. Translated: CASSRQGRAGELFF.

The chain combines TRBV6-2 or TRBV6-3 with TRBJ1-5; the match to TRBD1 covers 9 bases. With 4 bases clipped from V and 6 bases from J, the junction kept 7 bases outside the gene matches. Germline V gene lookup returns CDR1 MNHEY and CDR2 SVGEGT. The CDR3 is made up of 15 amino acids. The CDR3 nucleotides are TGTGCCAGCAGTTTCGGACAGGGGTTCGGTCAGCCCCAGCATTTT. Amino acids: CASSFGQGFGQPQHF.

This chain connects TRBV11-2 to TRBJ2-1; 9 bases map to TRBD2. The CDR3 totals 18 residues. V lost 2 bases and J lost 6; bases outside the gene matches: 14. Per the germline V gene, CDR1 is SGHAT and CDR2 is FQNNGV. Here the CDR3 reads CASSLLSSSGMYSNEQFF. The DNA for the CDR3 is TGTGCCAGCAGCTTACTAAGCTCTAGCGGGATGTACAGCAATGAGCAGTTCTTC.

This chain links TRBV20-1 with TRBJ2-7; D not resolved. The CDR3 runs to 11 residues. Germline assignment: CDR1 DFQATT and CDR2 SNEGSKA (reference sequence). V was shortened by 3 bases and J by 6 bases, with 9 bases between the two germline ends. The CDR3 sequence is CSASPPAEQYF. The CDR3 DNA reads TGCAGTGCTAGTCCCCCAGCCGAGCAGTACTTC.

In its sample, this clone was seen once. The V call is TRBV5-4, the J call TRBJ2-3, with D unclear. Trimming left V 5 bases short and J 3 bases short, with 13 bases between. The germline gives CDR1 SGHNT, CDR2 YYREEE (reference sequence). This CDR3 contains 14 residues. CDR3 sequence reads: CASRRTGWTDTQYF. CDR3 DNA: TGTGCCAGCAGGAGGACCGGGTGGACAGATACGCAGTATTTT.

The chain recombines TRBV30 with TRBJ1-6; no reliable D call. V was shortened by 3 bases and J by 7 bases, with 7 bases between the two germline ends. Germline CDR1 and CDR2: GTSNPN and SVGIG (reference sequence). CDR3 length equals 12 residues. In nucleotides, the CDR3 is TGTGCCTGGAGCCAGGTAAATTCACCCCTCCACTTT. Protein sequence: CAWSQVNSPLHF.

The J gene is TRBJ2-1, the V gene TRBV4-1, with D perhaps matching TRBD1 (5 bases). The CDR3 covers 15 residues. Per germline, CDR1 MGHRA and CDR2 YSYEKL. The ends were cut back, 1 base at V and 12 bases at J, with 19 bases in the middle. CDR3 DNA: TGCGCCAGCAGCCAAGCCCAGGGAACCGTTTTAGCGCAGTTCTTC. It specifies CASSQAQGTVLAQFF.

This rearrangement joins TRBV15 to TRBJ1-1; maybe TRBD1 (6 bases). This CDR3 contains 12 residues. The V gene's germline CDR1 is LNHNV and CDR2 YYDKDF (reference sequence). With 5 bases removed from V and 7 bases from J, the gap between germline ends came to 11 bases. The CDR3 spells CATSHQGIEAFF. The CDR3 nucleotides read TGTGCCACCAGCCACCAGGGGATTGAAGCTTTCTTT.

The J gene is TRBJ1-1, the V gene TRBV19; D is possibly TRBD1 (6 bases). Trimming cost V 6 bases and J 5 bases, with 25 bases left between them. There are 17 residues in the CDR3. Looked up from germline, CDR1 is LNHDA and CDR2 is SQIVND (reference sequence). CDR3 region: CASRNPPSSGAVTEAFF. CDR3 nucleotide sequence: TGTGCCAGTAGGAATCCCCCCTCATCGGGGGCGGTTACTGAAGCTTTCTTT.

This chain's CDR3 is CASSQDRGHYGYTF. The CDR3, as DNA: TGTGCCAGCAGCCAAGACAGGGGGCACTATGGCTACACCTTC. The chain has TRBV3-1 (or the pseudogene TRBV3-2) and TRBJ1-2; 8 bases fit TRBD1. Germline lookup yields CDR1 LGHDT and CDR2 YNNKEL (reference sequence). V shed 0 bases and J 3 bases; nucleotides not matched to a gene: 0. This CDR3 has 14 residues.

The CDR3 region is CAWTRATNEKLFF. The DNA for the CDR3 is TGTGCCTGGACGCGTGCAACTAATGAAAAACTGTTTTTT. The genes are TRBV30 and TRBJ1-4; D gene ambiguous. Germline loops: CDR1 GTSNPN, CDR2 SVGIG (reference sequence). The CDR3 runs 13 residues. V was trimmed by 4 bases and J by 0 bases, leaving 6 bases between them.